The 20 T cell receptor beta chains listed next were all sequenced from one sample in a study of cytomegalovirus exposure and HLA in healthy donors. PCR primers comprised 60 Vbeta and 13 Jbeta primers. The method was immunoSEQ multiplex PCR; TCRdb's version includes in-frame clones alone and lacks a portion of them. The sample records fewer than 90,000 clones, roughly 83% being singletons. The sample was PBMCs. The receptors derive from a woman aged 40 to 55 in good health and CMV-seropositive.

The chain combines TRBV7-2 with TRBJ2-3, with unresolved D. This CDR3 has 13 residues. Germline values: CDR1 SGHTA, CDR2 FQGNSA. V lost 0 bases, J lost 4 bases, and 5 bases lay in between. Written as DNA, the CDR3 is TGTGCCAGCAGCTTAGCTGGAGCAGATACGCAGTATTTT. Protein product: CASSLAGADTQYF.

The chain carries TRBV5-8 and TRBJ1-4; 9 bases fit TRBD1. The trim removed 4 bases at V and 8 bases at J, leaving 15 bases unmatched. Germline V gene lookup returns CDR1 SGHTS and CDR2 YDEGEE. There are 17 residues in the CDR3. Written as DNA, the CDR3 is TGTGCCAGCAGCCCCCCTAGTGGGACAGGGCTGGCGGAAAAACTGTTTTTT. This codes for CASSPPSGTGLAEKLFF.

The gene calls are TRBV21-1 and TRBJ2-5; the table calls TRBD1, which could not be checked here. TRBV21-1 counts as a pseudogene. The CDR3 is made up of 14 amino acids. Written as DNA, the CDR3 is TGTGCCAGCAGCAAGCAGGTGGGCCAAGAGACCCAGTACTTC. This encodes CASSKQVGQETQYF.

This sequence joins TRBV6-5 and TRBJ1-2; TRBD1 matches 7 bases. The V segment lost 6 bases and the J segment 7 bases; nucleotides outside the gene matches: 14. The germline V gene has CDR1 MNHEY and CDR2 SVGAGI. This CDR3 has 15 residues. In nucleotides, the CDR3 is TGTGCCAGCAGACTGGTGGCGGGACAGCCGCTTGGCTACACCTTC. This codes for CASRLVAGQPLGYTF.

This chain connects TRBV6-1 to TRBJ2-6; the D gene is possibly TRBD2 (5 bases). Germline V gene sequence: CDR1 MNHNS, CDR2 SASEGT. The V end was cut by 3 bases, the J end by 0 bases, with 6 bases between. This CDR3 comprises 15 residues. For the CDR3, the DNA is TGTGCCAGCAGTGAGAGGGACTCTGGGGCCAACGTCCTGACTTTC. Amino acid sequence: CASSERDSGANVLTF.

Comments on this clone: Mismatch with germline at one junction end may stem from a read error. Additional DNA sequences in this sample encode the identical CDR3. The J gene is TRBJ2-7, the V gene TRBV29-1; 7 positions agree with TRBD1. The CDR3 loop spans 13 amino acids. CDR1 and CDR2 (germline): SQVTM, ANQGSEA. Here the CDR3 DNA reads TGCAGCGTTTGGGACAGTTTAGGTTACGAGCAGTACTTT. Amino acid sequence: CSVWDSLGYEQYF.

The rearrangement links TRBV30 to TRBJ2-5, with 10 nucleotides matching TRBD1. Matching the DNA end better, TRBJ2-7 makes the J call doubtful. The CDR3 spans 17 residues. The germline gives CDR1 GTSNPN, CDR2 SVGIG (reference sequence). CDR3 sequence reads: CAWSYPPGQGRGYEQYF. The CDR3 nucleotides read TGTGCCTGGAGTTACCCGCCGGGACAGGGGAGGGGTTACGAGCAGTACTTC.

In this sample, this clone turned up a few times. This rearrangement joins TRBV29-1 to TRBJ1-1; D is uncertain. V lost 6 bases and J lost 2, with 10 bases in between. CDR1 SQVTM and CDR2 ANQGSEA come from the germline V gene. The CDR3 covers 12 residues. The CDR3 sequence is CSVHPSNTEAFF. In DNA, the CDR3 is TGCAGCGTCCATCCATCCAACACTGAAGCTTTCTTT.

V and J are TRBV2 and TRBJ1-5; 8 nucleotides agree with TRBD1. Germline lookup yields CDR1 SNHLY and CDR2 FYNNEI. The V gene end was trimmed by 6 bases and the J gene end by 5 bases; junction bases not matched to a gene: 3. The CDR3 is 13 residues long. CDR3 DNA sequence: TGTGCCAGCAGCGGGACAGGTGATCAGCCCCAGCATTTT. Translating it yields CASSGTGDQPQHF.

CDR3 loop: CASSYEGYNEQFF. CDR3 bases: TGTGCCAGCAGTTACGAGGGCTACAATGAGCAGTTCTTC. This chain links TRBV6-5 with TRBJ2-1; maybe TRBD2 (5 bases). The ends were cut back, 2 bases at V and 3 bases at J, with 5 bases in the middle. This CDR3 has 13 amino acids. Germline V lookup: CDR1 MNHEY, CDR2 SVGAGI.

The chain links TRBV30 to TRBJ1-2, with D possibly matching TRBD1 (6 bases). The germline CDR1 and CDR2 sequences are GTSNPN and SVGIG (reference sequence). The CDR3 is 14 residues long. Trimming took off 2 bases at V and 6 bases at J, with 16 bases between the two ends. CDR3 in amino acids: CAWSIRQAGNGYTF. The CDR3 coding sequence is TGTGCCTGGAGTATAAGACAGGCAGGCAATGGCTACACCTTC.

The chain's CDR3 is CARSRDRGVNEQFF. The CDR3 DNA sequence: TGTGCCAGAAGCCGGGACAGGGGAGTCAATGAGCAGTTCTTC. V gene TRBV2 combines with J gene TRBJ2-1, with 10 bases aligning to TRBD1. This CDR3 spans 14 amino acids. Germline CDR1 is SNHLY and CDR2 is FYNNEI. Germline trimming cut 9 bases from V and 6 bases from J; bases unmatched to any gene: 8.

CDR3 loop: CSVEDRGYEQYF. DNA of the CDR3: TGCAGCGTTGAAGATCGAGGTTACGAGCAGTACTTC. The chain carries TRBV29-1 and TRBJ2-7; no definite D call. CDR3 length: 12 amino acids. Trimming took off 0 bases at V and 4 bases at J, with 7 bases between the two ends. CDR1 is SQVTM and CDR2 is ANQGSEA in the germline V gene.

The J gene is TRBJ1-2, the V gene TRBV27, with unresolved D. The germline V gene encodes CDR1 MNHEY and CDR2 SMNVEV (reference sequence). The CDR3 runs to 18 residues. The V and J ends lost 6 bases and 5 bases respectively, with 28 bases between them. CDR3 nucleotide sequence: TGTGCCAGCAGCCCCAGAGTACCGGGATCGGGTAAGGAGTATGGCTACACCTTC. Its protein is CASSPRVPGSGKEYGYTF.

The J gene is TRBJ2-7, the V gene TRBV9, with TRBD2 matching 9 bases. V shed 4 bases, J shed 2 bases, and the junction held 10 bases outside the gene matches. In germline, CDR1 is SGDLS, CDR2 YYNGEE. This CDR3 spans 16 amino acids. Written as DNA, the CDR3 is TGTGCCAGCAGCCTAGGTTCTAGCGGGGATACCTACGAGCAGTACTTC. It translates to CASSLGSSGDTYEQYF.

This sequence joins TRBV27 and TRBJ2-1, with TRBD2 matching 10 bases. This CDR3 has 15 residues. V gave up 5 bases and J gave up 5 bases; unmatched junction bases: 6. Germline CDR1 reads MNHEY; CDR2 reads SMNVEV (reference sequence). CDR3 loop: CASSPSGSYHNEQFF. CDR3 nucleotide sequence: TGTGCCAGCAGTCCTAGCGGGAGTTACCACAATGAGCAGTTCTTC.

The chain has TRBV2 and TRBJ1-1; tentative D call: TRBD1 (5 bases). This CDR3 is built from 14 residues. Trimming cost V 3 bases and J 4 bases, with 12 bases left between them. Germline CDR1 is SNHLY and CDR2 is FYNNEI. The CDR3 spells CASSEGGLGTEAFF. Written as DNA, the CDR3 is TGTGCCAGCAGTGAGGGGGGATTGGGCACTGAAGCTTTCTTT. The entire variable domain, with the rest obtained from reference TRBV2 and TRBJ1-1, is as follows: EPEVTQTPSHQVTQMGQEVILRCVPISNHLYFYWYRQILGQKVEFLVSFYNNEISEKSEIFDDQFSVERPDGSNFTLKIRSTKLEDSAMYFCASSEGGLGTEAFFGQGTRLTVV.

CDR3 loop: CASSPRQRNTEAFF. Written as DNA, the CDR3 is TGTGCCAGCTCACCACGGCAGCGCAACACTGAAGCTTTCTTT. The chain recombines TRBV18 with TRBJ1-1; D unclear. V lost 1 base, J lost 2 bases, and 8 bases lay in between. The CDR3 covers 14 residues. Germline CDR1 and CDR2: KGHSH and LQKENI.

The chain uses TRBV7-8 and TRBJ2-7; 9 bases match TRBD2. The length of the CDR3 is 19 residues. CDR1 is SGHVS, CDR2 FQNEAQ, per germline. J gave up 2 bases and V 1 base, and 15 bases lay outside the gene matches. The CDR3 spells CASSLVSSSGGPTPYEQYF. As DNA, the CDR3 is TGTGCCAGCAGCTTAGTAAGTTCCAGCGGGGGGCCAACTCCCTACGAGCAGTACTTC.

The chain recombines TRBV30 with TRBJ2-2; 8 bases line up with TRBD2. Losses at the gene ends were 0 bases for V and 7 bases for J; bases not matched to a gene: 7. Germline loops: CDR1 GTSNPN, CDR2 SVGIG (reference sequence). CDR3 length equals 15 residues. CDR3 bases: TGTGCCTGGAGTGTAGGGCTAGCGGGCTTCGGGGAGCTGTTTTTT. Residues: CAWSVGLAGFGELFF. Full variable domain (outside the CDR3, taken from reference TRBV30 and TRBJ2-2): SQTIHQWPATLVQPVGSPLSLECTVEGTSNPNLYWYRQAAGRGLQLLFYSVGIGQISSEVPQNLSASRPQDRQFILSSKKLLLSDSGFYLCAWSVGLAGFGELFFGEGSRLTVL.